This is a list of T cell receptor beta chains from one sample in a study of blood T cell repertoires in COVID-19. Profiling relied on immunoSEQ multiplex PCR, and the TCRdb table lists in-frame clones only, not all of them. The data show approximately 300,000 clones, 80% to 90% seen once. The sequenced material came from peripheral blood. These receptors originate from a man aged 50 or older with active or convalescent COVID-19. Both conserved end residues are part of each CDR3. D genes are given only for firm matches. Size values are once, few and many counts, or a class for expanded clones, and some rows have none.

j_gene: TRBJ2-3
abundance: .
v_gene: TRBV6-4
d_gene: .
CDR3aa: CASRGLGRSSTDTQYF
CDR3nt: TGTGCCAGCAGGGGGCTCGGCAGGTCTAGCACAGATACGCAGTATTTT

j_gene: TRBJ2-7
abundance: .
v_gene: TRBV6-2/TRBV6-3
d_gene: TRBD2
CDR3aa: CASSYSPSGGLYEQYF
CDR3nt: TGTGCCAGCAGTTACTCGCCTAGCGGGGGGTTGTACGAGCAGTACTTC

j_gene: TRBJ2-1
abundance: .
v_gene: TRBV2
d_gene: TRBD2
CDR3aa: CASRLKREGIDEQFF
CDR3nt: TGTGCCAGCAGGCTTAAGCGGGAGGGCATCGATGAGCAGTTCTTC

j_gene: TRBJ1-1
abundance: .
v_gene: TRBV28
d_gene: .
CDR3aa: CASSLTGRTFF
CDR3nt: TGTGCCAGCAGTTTAACGGGGAGAACTTTCTTT

j_gene: TRBJ2-1
abundance: once
v_gene: TRBV2
d_gene: .
CDR3aa: CASSDNHYNEQFF
CDR3nt: TGTGCCAGCAGTGACAATCATTACAATGAGCAGTTCTTC

j_gene: TRBJ1-5
abundance: .
v_gene: TRBV19
d_gene: .
CDR3aa: CASSPSIGANQPQHF
CDR3nt: TGTGCCAGTAGTCCTTCGATAGGGGCAAATCAGCCCCAGCATTTT

j_gene: TRBJ1-2
abundance: .
v_gene: TRBV7-2
d_gene: TRBD1
CDR3aa: CASSPGQGNGYTF
CDR3nt: TGTGCCAGCAGTCCTGGACAGGGGAATGGCTACACCTTC

j_gene: TRBJ2-7
abundance: .
v_gene: TRBV29-1
d_gene: TRBD2
CDR3aa: CSVVGLGQRELSYEQYF
CDR3nt: TGCAGCGTTGTGGGCCTGGGTCAGCGGGAGCTCTCCTACGAGCAGTACTTC

j_gene: TRBJ1-1
abundance: .
v_gene: TRBV27
d_gene: TRBD1
CDR3aa: CASPMWDRVVWDTEAFF
CDR3nt: TGTGCCAGCCCGATGTGGGACAGGGTCGTTTGGGACACTGAAGCTTTCTTT

j_gene: TRBJ1-6
abundance: .
v_gene: TRBV6-1
d_gene: .
CDR3aa: CASSDRGDPYNSPLHF
CDR3nt: TGTGCCAGCAGTGACAGGGGAGACCCGTATAATTCACCCCTCCACTTT

j_gene: TRBJ2-7
abundance: .
v_gene: TRBV28
d_gene: TRBD1
CDR3aa: CATNLGQPYEQYF
CDR3nt: TGTGCCACCAACCTGGGACAGCCCTACGAGCAGTACTTC

j_gene: TRBJ2-7
abundance: .
v_gene: TRBV3-1/TRBV3-2
d_gene: TRBD2
CDR3aa: CASSQGQRGASFVYEQYF
CDR3nt: TGTGCCAGCAGCCAAGGGCAGCGGGGGGCCTCCTTCGTCTACGAGCAGTACTTC

j_gene: TRBJ2-7
abundance: .
v_gene: TRBV5-1
d_gene: .
CDR3aa: CASWTSPGAGEQYF
CDR3nt: TGCGCCAGCTGGACCTCTCCAGGGGCTGGCGAGCAGTACTTC

j_gene: TRBJ1-1
abundance: .
v_gene: TRBV6-5
d_gene: .
CDR3aa: CASSLGVNTEAFF
CDR3nt: TGTGCCAGCAGTTTAGGGGTGAACACTGAAGCTTTCTTT

j_gene: TRBJ2-3
abundance: .
v_gene: TRBV15
d_gene: .
CDR3aa: CATSRDTRDTQYF
CDR3nt: TGTGCCACCAGCAGAGATACGCGAGATACGCAGTATTTT

j_gene: TRBJ1-1
abundance: .
v_gene: TRBV28
d_gene: TRBD1
CDR3aa: CASSRPGTGLNTEAFF
CDR3nt: TGTGCCAGCAGCCGTCCCGGGACAGGTTTGAACACTGAAGCTTTCTTT

j_gene: TRBJ2-2
abundance: .
v_gene: TRBV19
d_gene: .
CDR3aa: CASSIWLANTGELFF
CDR3nt: TGTGCCAGTAGTATTTGGCTAGCTAACACCGGGGAGCTGTTTTTT